This T cell receptor (beta chain) was documented in a study of beta chain features in type 1 diabetes. This CDR3 spans 15 amino acids. In germline, CDR1 is SGHRS, CDR2 YFSETQ. The V end lost 4 bases, the J end lost 2 bases, and 14 bases lay between the germline ends. Expressed TCRB transcripts were sequenced after all isolated RNA was converted to cDNA. Sequencing used immunoSEQ multiplex PCR; TCRdb keeps in-frame clones, though not all of them. The sample contains 450,000 to 600,000 clones, about 30% of which appear only once. Sorted populations all had greater than 95% purity. A single count supports this clone.

This receptor was identified in a man aged 18-30 years in good health. The rearrangement joins TRBV5-1 to TRBJ2-3, with D uncertain. The sample consisted of naive CD4+ T cells from blood. In DNA, the CDR3 is TGCGCCAGCAGCATTGCCCGGGCTTACACAGATACGCAGTATTTT. The encoded protein is CASSIARAYTDTQYF.